This T cell receptor (beta chain) derives from a study of cytomegalovirus exposure and HLA in healthy donors. The study ran its PCR with 60 Vbeta and 13 Jbeta primers. This table comes from immunoSEQ multiplex PCR, and its TCRdb copy is limited to in-frame clones, with some not included. The sample contains approximately 190,000 clones, more than 75% of which appear only once. The specimen was PBMCs. This clonotype was sampled from a young man in good health and CMV-seronegative.

The CDR3 nucleotides are TGTGCCAGCAGCCAACTCACAGGATATCAGCCCCAGCATTTT. Translation gives CASSQLTGYQPQHF. This chain uses TRBV28 with TRBJ1-5; D is possibly TRBD1 (5 bases). The CDR3 has 14 amino acids. Germline V gene sequence: CDR1 MDHEN, CDR2 SYDVKM. V shed 6 bases and J shed 5 bases, with 14 bases lying between them.